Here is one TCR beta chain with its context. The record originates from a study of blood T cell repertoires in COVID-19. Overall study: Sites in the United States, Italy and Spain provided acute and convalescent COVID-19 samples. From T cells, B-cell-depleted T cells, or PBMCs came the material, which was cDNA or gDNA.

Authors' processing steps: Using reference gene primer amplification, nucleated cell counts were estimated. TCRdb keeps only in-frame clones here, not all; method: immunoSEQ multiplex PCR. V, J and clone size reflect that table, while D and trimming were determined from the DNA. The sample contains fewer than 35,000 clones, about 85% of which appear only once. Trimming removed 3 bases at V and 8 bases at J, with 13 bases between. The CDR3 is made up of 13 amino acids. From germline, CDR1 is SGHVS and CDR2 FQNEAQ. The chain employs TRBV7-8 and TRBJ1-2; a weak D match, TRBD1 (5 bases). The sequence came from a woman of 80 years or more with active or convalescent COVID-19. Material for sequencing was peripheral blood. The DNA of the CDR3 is TGTGCCAGCAGCTTCAGGGACTTGAACGGCTACACCTTC. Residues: CASSFRDLNGYTF.